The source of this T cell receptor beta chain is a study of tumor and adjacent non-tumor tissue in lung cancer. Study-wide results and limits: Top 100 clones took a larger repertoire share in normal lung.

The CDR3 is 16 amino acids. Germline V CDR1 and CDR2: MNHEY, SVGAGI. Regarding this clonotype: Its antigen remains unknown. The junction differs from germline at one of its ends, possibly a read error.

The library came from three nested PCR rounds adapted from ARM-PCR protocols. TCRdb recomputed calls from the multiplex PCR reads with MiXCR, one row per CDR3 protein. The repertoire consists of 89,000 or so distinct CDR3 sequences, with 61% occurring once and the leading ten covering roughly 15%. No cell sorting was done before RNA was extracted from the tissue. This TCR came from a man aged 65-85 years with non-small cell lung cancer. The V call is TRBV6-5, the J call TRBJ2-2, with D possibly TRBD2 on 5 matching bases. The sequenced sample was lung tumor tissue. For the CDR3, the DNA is TGTGCCAGAAGTTACTTGAGCGGAAGACGTACCGGGGAGCTGTTTTTT. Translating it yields CARSYLSGRRTGELFF.